The 25 T cell receptor beta chains below all came from one sample that was sequenced in a study of OX40 agonist ivuxolimab in advanced cancers. This table comes from immunoSEQ multiplex PCR, and its TCRdb copy is limited to in-frame clones, with some not included. The sample consists of about 48,000 clones, more than 80% of them appearing once. The specimen was CD4+ or CD8+ T cells sorted from blood, collected in a trial of the OX40 agonist ivuxolimab. These receptor sequences come from an adult with an advanced solid tumor such as melanoma, head and neck, liver or kidney cancer.

Written as DNA, the CDR3 is TGTGCCAGCAGTCGCCCCGGCGCCGGCACAGATACGCAGTATTTT. It yields the protein CASSRPGAGTDTQYF. The chain has TRBV6-6 and TRBJ2-3; unclear D gene. Per the germline V gene, CDR1 is MNHNY and CDR2 is SVGAGI (reference sequence). CDR3 length: 15 residues. V was shortened by 5 bases and J by 1 base, with 13 bases between the two germline ends.

V and J are TRBV9 and TRBJ2-1, with TRBD2 as a possible D gene (6 bases). Germline V gene lookup returns CDR1 SGDLS and CDR2 YYNGEE. The CDR3 is made up of 15 amino acids. Trimming took off 2 bases at V and 0 bases at J, with 9 bases between the two ends. CDR3 DNA: TGTGCCAGCAGCGTCGCGGGGTACTCCTACAATGAGCAGTTCTTC. The encoded protein is CASSVAGYSYNEQFF. The whole variable domain, remainder taken from reference TRBV9 and TRBJ2-1, is DSGVTQTPKHLITATGQRVTLRCSPRSGDLSVYWYQQSLDQGLQFLIQYYNGEERAKGNILERFSAQQFPDLHSELNLSSLELGDSALYFCASSVAGYSYNEQFFGPGTRLTVL.

The chain is built from TRBV9 and TRBJ1-2; 10 bases are shared with TRBD1. The CDR3 is made up of 16 amino acids. Per germline, CDR1 SGDLS and CDR2 YYNGEE. V was pared by 0 bases and J by 4 bases, with 6 bases of the junction left unmatched. The CDR3 here is CASSVADRGQRYGYTF. CDR3 nucleotide sequence: TGTGCCAGCAGCGTAGCTGACAGGGGGCAACGCTATGGCTACACCTTC.

V is TRBV28 and J is TRBJ2-2; D ambiguous. The CDR3 contains 17 residues. Germline values: CDR1 MDHEN, CDR2 SYDVKM. Trimming removed 3 bases from V and 3 bases from J, with 17 bases in between. The CDR3: CASSLFPGLSHTGELFF. The CDR3 region has the DNA TGTGCCAGCAGTTTGTTTCCGGGCCTCAGTCACACCGGGGAGCTGTTTTTT.

J is TRBJ2-2 and V is TRBV7-2; TRBD2 is a possible D gene (5 bases). The CDR3 runs to 14 residues. The V gene lost 3 bases and the J gene lost 7 bases, with 12 bases spanning the gap. Per germline, CDR1 SGHTA and CDR2 FQGNSA. The CDR3 sequence is CASSFRGQDGELFF. Here the CDR3 DNA reads TGTGCCAGCAGCTTCCGGGGTCAGGACGGGGAGCTGTTTTTT.

This clone was seen more than once but under ten times. This chain joins TRBV6-6 and TRBJ2-1, with D perhaps matching TRBD1 (6 bases). Germline CDR1 and CDR2: MNHNY and SVGAGI (reference sequence). Trimming stripped 2 bases from V and 5 bases from J, with 16 bases between. The CDR3 covers 16 residues. CDR3 amino acids: CASSYPTGGAHNEQFF. The CDR3 DNA reads as TGTGCCAGCAGTTACCCTACTGGGGGCGCCCACAATGAGCAGTTCTTC.

The gene calls are TRBV10-3 and TRBJ2-1; D could derive from TRBD1 or TRBD2 (6 bases each). There are 16 residues in the CDR3. Germline lookup yields CDR1 ENHRY and CDR2 SYGVKD. Trimming shortened V by 3 bases and J by 2 bases, and 14 bases separated the two germline ends. The CDR3, as DNA: TGTGCCATCAGTGACAGGCGGGACACCACCTACAATGAGCAGTTCTTC. This codes for CAISDRRDTTYNEQFF.

The rearrangement links TRBV2 to TRBJ2-2, with D unclear. Trimming removed 1 base from V and 7 bases from J, with 10 bases in between. CDR3 size: 14 residues. Germline V gives CDR1 SNHLY, CDR2 FYNNEI. The DNA for the CDR3 is TGTGCCAGCAGTGAAGTGTTAGGGATCGGGGAGCTGTTTTTT. Residues: CASSEVLGIGELFF.

The chain has TRBV7-9 and TRBJ2-3, with D unresolved. Germline lookup yields CDR1 SEHNR and CDR2 FQNEAQ (reference sequence). V was clipped by 2 bases and J by 0 bases, with 6 bases between them. This CDR3 contains 14 residues. The chain's CDR3 is CASSLTPSTDTQYF. CDR3 DNA sequence: TGTGCCAGCAGCTTAACCCCGAGCACAGATACGCAGTATTTT.

This chain connects TRBV27 to TRBJ2-1, with 9 positions matching TRBD1. Trimming removed 6 bases from V and 3 bases from J; junction bases left unmatched: 3. The CDR3 contains 14 residues. Germline-derived CDR1 and CDR2 are MNHEY and SMNVEV (reference sequence). CDR3 protein: CASSRTGVYNEQFF. In DNA form, the CDR3 reads TGTGCCAGCAGCCGGACAGGGGTCTACAATGAGCAGTTCTTC.

This rearrangement joins TRBV5-1 to TRBJ1-1, with no clear D. The CDR3 has 14 amino acids. The germline V and J ends were trimmed by 4 bases and 5 bases, with 15 bases remaining between them. Germline loops: CDR1 SGHRS, CDR2 YFSETQ. The CDR3 reads CASSPRTAETEAFF. Written as DNA, the CDR3 is TGCGCCAGCAGCCCACGGACCGCGGAGACTGAAGCTTTCTTT.

The V gene is TRBV19, the J gene TRBJ2-7, with 10 positions matching TRBD2. The CDR3 is 14 amino acids. Trimming removed 8 bases from V and 2 bases from J; junction bases left unmatched: 6. The germline V gene has CDR1 LNHDA and CDR2 SQIVND (reference sequence). The CDR3 DNA follows: TGTGCCAGTCGTTCTAGCGGGGGACCCTACGAGCAGTACTTC. Its protein is CASRSSGGPYEQYF.

V is TRBV14 and J is TRBJ2-7; D gene uncertain. Germline lookup yields CDR1 SGHDN and CDR2 FVKESK. V shed 0 bases and J shed 2 bases, with 14 bases lying between them. The length of the CDR3 is 16 residues. CDR3 in DNA: TGTGCCAGCAGCCAAGATTTTTCACGGGTACCCTACGAGCAGTACTTC. Translation gives CASSQDFSRVPYEQYF. Full variable domain (remainder filled in from reference TRBV14 and TRBJ2-7): EAGVTQFPSHSVIEKGQTVTLRCDPISGHDNLYWYRRVMGKEIKFLLHFVKESKQDESGMPNNRFLAERTGGTYSTLKVQPAELEDSGVYFCASSQDFSRVPYEQYFGPGTRLTVT.

The chain carries TRBV11-2 and TRBJ2-5; either TRBD1 or TRBD2 may fit D (6 bases each). V was clipped by 2 bases and J by 4 bases, with 14 bases between them. The CDR3 has 15 residues. From germline, CDR1 is SGHAT and CDR2 FQNNGV. The CDR3 region is CASSLRVGGGETQYF. The CDR3 DNA follows: TGTGCCAGCAGCTTACGCGTGGGGGGCGGAGAGACCCAGTACTTC.

The chain has TRBV7-9 and TRBJ2-2; D perhaps matches TRBD1 (7 bases). Germline-derived CDR1 and CDR2 are SEHNR and FQNEAQ (reference sequence). Deletions cut 1 base from V and 5 bases from J, with 17 bases between. CDR3 length equals 17 residues. CDR3 loop: CASSLGWRGRRTGELFF. CDR3 DNA sequence: TGTGCCAGCAGCTTAGGTTGGAGGGGGCGGCGGACCGGGGAGCTGTTTTTT.

Concerning this clone itself: At one end, the junction sequence differs from germline, possibly due to a read error. V is TRBV2 and J is TRBJ1-5; 11 nucleotides line up with TRBD1. The V gene's germline CDR1 is SNHLY and CDR2 FYNNEI. CDR3 length equals 15 residues. DNA for the CDR3: TGTGCCAGCAGCGAAGGACAGGGGGCCGCTCAGCCCCAGCATTTT. Translating gives CASSEGQGAAQPQHF.

The chain joins TRBV18 to TRBJ2-7; a possible D gene is TRBD2 (5 bases). The ends were cut back, 2 bases at V and 3 bases at J, with 8 bases in the middle. The CDR3 is 13 residues long. Per the germline V gene, CDR1 is KGHSH and CDR2 is LQKENI. This CDR3 is CASSPNRDYEQYF. The DNA for the CDR3 is TGTGCCAGCTCACCAAACCGGGACTACGAGCAGTACTTC.

This clone was seen a handful of times. The rearrangement uses TRBV6-1 and TRBJ1-1; 7 nucleotides agree with TRBD1. The CDR3 totals 14 residues. V was pared by 6 bases and J by 5 bases, with 9 bases of the junction left unmatched. Germline CDR1 is MNHNS and CDR2 is SASEGT. The CDR3 nucleotides are TGTGCCAGCAGCCACAGGGGTGAGGGGACTGAAGCTTTCTTT. Translating gives CASSHRGEGTEAFF.

The chain couples TRBV7-3 to TRBJ2-5; the match to TRBD1 covers 7 bases. CDR1 is SGHTA and CDR2 is FQGTGA in the germline V gene. With 0 bases clipped from V and 1 base from J, the junction kept 2 bases outside the gene matches. This CDR3 contains 15 residues. CDR3 sequence reads: CASSLTGTAQETQYF. The CDR3 DNA reads as TGTGCCAGCAGCTTAACCGGGACAGCCCAAGAGACCCAGTACTTC.

This clone appeared a few times. The chain employs TRBV7-9 and TRBJ2-7; D perhaps matches TRBD1 (5 bases). This CDR3 region has 13 residues. Germline V CDR1 and CDR2: SEHNR, FQNEAQ (reference sequence). V was trimmed by 5 bases and J by 3 bases, leaving 11 bases between them. The CDR3 region has the DNA TGTGCCAGCAGCCCCGACAGTTACTACGAGCAGTACTTC. Amino acid sequence: CASSPDSYYEQYF.

The chain employs TRBV7-8 and TRBJ2-7; the D is unclear. This CDR3 has 15 residues. Trimming cost V 2 bases and J 0 bases, with 11 bases left between them. Germline V gives CDR1 SGHVS, CDR2 FQNEAQ. CDR3 nucleotide sequence: TGTGCCAGCAGCTTATTGCAGGATAGCTCCTACGAGCAGTACTTC. Protein: CASSLLQDSSYEQYF. Together with reference TRBV7-8 and TRBJ2-7, the CDR3 gives the full variable domain: GAGVSQSPRYKVAKRGQDVALRCDPISGHVSLFWYQQALGQGPEFLTYFQNEAQLDKSGLPSDRFFAERPEGSVSTLKIQRTQQEDSAVYLCASSLLQDSSYEQYFGPGTRLTVT.

This sequence joins TRBV6-5 and TRBJ1-3; no clear D. Germline V gene data show CDR1 as MNHEY and CDR2 as SVGAGI. This CDR3 comprises 15 residues. Trimming shortened V by 5 bases and J by 4 bases, and 15 bases separated the two germline ends. The CDR3 reads CASSRTRQTGNTIYF. The CDR3 DNA sequence: TGTGCCAGCAGTAGGACGAGACAAACCGGAAACACCATATATTTT.

In this sample, this clone turned up once. The chain combines TRBV7-2 with TRBJ1-5; D not certain. V was shortened by 0 bases and J by 5 bases, with 20 bases between the two germline ends. CDR3 size: 18 residues. Germline CDR1 and CDR2: SGHTA and FQGNSA. CDR3 nucleotides: TGTGCCAGCAGCTTAGCTGTTATAGGTTCCAGTCATTATCAGCCCCAGCATTTT. It yields the protein CASSLAVIGSSHYQPQHF.

A few counts support this clone. V gene TRBV29-1 combines with J gene TRBJ2-2; no definite D call. Deletions cut 3 bases from V and 4 bases from J, with 12 bases between. Germline assignment: CDR1 SQVTM and CDR2 ANQGSEA. CDR3 length: 14 amino acids. CDR3 sequence reads: CSVEHTALTGELFF. The CDR3 coding sequence is TGCAGCGTTGAGCACACCGCCCTCACCGGGGAGCTGTTTTTT.

The chain employs TRBV6-6 and TRBJ2-3, with 8 bases identical to TRBD2. The CDR3 is 16 residues long. Germline lookup yields CDR1 MNHNY and CDR2 SVGAGI (reference sequence). Unmatched junction bases numbered 12, after V lost 6 bases and J lost 4 bases. CDR3 coding DNA: TGTGCCAGCAGCCCCTTACGGGAGCGGGGGTCAGATACGCAGTATTTT. This gives the protein CASSPLRERGSDTQYF.